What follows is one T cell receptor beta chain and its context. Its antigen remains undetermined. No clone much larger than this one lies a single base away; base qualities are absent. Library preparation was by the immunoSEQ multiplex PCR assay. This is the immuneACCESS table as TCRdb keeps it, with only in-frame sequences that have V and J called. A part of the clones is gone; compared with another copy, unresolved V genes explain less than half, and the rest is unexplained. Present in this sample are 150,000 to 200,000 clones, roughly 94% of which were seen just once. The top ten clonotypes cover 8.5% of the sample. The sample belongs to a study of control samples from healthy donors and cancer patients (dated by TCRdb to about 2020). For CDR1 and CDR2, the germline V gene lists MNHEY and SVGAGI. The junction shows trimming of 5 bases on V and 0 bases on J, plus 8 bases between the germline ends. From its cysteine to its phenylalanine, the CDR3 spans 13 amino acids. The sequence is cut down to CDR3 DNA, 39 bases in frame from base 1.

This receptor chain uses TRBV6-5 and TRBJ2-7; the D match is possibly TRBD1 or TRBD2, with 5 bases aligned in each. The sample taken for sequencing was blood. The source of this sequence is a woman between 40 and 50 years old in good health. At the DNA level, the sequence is TGTGCCAGCAGTCGGGACCGCTCCTACGAGCAGTACTTC. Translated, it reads CASSRDRSYEQYF.